Detailed here is one T cell receptor (beta chain). The specificity of this receptor is unknown. Base-call qualities are not available, and no considerably larger clone is one nucleotide away. CDR1 and CDR2 are read off the germline V gene as KGHSH and LQKENI. V is reduced by 5 bases and J by 0 bases, leaving a spacing of 14 bases between them. The CDR3 has 17 amino acids, counting the end cysteine and phenylalanine. The DNA shown is the 51-base CDR3, in frame from base 1. Sequencing was performed on an Illumina NovaSeq 6000. TCRalpha and TCRbeta cDNA libraries were built by 5'RACE with constant-segment primers, adding sample barcodes and unique molecular identifiers. Trizol reagent was used to extract RNA from every sample. The libraries were amplified in two PCR steps, and the second step added a second sample barcode and Illumina TruSeq adapters. Libraries were sequenced on an Illumina NovaSeq with 2 x 150 bp paired-end reads. As for how the authors treated the data: Demultiplexing of reads and collapsing into UMI-guided consensus sequences were performed with migec v1.2.7. Using mixcr v2.1.11, the UMI consensuses were aligned to TRA and TRB V and J templates and assembled into clonotypes. Clonotypes were classified as expanded or contracted when called significant by both edgeR and NoisET, with noise models trained on biological replicates. edgeR calls used a false discovery rate-adjusted p below 0.01 and a log2 fold-change threshold of 1. PCA with hierarchical clustering of max-normalized trajectories of the 1000 most abundant clonotypes was used as exploratory dynamics analysis. Each responding clone was given a CD4 or CD8 phenotype based on the CD4+ and CD8+ repertoires, which had been sequenced separately. The public reads were run again by TCRdb, first through fastp at Q25 and then through MiXCR, and only productive beta chains were kept. Every entry covers one CDR3 protein and lists the most common genes and DNA from its rows. The V and J calls here are based on TCRdb, not the publication. Counted in this sample were about 250,000 distinct CDR3 sequences; around 15% of them appeared once. In total, the top ten clones hold approximately 3.5% of the sample.

The data belong to a study of T-cell memory formation after mild COVID-19 (dated by TCRdb to 2020 to 2023). The study in broad terms: Most TCR sequence clusters were specific to one of the two donors. In two donors, T-cell clones that expanded and contracted after mild COVID-19 were followed by sequencing TCRalpha and TCRbeta repertoires longitudinally. Two young, previously healthy adult volunteers made up the cohort, one male and one female. Study-wide conclusions, independent of this receptor: Only a couple of mild cases were covered in the study, and larger cohorts including severe cases with pre-infection samples were considered necessary. Contracting CD4+ clones appeared mostly in the CM and EM memory subsets, whereas CD8+ clones were enriched in EMRA. SARS-CoV-2 specificity was not confirmed for the second-wave clones peaking on day 37. From day 15 to 85, contracting clones showed balanced CD4/CD8 phenotypes, whereas a second wave of clones that expanded from day 15 to 37 leaned towards CD4+. The detection of some responding clones in pre-infection memory suggests that pre-existing cross-reactive memory T cells joined the SARS-CoV-2 response.

Ficoll-Paque density gradient centrifugation was the method used to isolate PBMCs. The sequence derives from a man aged 18 to 29 who had mild COVID-19 (a few samples of this study predate the infection). The sample titles of this study are shuffled in the database, so cell type and time point are left out; the donor was told from shared clones. What was sequenced was PBMCs or a T cell subset sorted from them (not recorded which). Recombination joined TRBV18 with TRBJ2-6; 6 matching bases give a weak D call of TRBD1. This receptor has the CDR3 CASSGKDSLSGANVLTF. In nucleotides, the sequence is TGTGCCAGCTCAGGAAAGGACAGCCTCTCTGGGGCCAACGTCCTGACTTTC.